Shown below are 22 T cell receptor beta chains from a single sample sequenced in a study of blood T cell repertoires in COVID-19. Here immunoSEQ multiplex PCR was the method, and the copy in TCRdb shows in-frame clones only, minus some. This repertoire shows approximately 230,000 clones, roughly 80% found once; its top ten account for 7.5% to 10%. Specimen: peripheral blood. These receptors were obtained from an older man with acute or convalescent COVID-19.

V usage is TRBV28 and J usage is TRBJ2-2; TRBD1 matches 10 bases. The length of the CDR3 is 15 residues. Looked up from germline, CDR1 is MDHEN and CDR2 is SYDVKM. V lost 3 bases and J lost 6; bases outside the gene matches: 4. The chain's CDR3 is CASSLSGQGSGELFF. CDR3 coding DNA: TGTGCCAGCAGTTTGTCGGGACAGGGGTCCGGGGAGCTGTTTTTT.

V and J are TRBV27 and TRBJ1-6; the match to TRBD1 covers 8 bases. There are 15 residues in the CDR3. The ends lost 6 bases at V and 4 bases at J; junction bases unmatched: 5. Germline CDR1 and CDR2: MNHEY and SMNVEV (reference sequence). CDR3 amino acids: CASSGRQGYNSPLHF. For the CDR3, the DNA is TGTGCCAGCAGCGGGCGACAGGGGTATAATTCACCCCTCCACTTT.

This clone was observed once. V gene TRBV30 combines with J gene TRBJ2-7; D gene ambiguous. Germline V CDR1 and CDR2: GTSNPN, SVGIG (reference sequence). V lost 3 bases and J 3 bases, leaving 3 bases between the germline ends. There are 10 residues in the CDR3. CDR3 sequence reads: CAWRSYEQYF. The CDR3 DNA sequence: TGTGCCTGGAGGAGCTACGAGCAGTACTTC.

This clone has just one count. V is TRBV28 and J is TRBJ1-2; perhaps TRBD1 as D (6 bases). The CDR3 runs to 15 residues. Germline lookup yields CDR1 MDHEN and CDR2 SYDVKM. V lost 6 bases and J lost 2, with 16 bases in between. The DNA of the CDR3 is TGTGCCAGCAGCCTTGCTGGGGGCTTGAACTATGGCTACACCTTC. Amino acid sequence: CASSLAGGLNYGYTF.

This clone was counted between two and nine times. The J gene is TRBJ1-5, the V gene TRBV6-1; a possible D gene is TRBD1 (6 bases). Trimming removed 0 bases at V and 1 base at J, with 13 bases between. The CDR3 is made up of 17 amino acids. Germline V gives CDR1 MNHNS, CDR2 SASEGT. CDR3 DNA sequence: TGTGCCAGCAGTGAAGCGCTTCGGCAGGGGAGCAATCAGCCCCAGCATTTT. Residues: CASSEALRQGSNQPQHF.

V usage is TRBV3-1 (or the pseudogene TRBV3-2) and J usage is TRBJ2-2; no definite D call. There are 12 residues in the CDR3. Trimming stripped 4 bases from V and 7 bases from J, with 7 bases between. Per the germline V gene, CDR1 is LGHDT and CDR2 is YNNKEL (reference sequence). CDR3 DNA: TGTGCCAGCAGCCGACTGAACGGGGAGCTGTTTTTT. It encodes CASSRLNGELFF.

CDR3 nucleotide sequence: TGTGCCAGCAGCAATGGGACAGGGAGTAACAATGAGCAGTTCTTC. Translated, it gives CASSNGTGSNNEQFF. V is TRBV21-1 and J is TRBJ2-1; the table calls TRBD1, which could not be checked here. TRBV21-1 represents a pseudogene. This CDR3 contains 15 residues.

This chain uses TRBV5-6 with TRBJ2-2, with TRBD1 as a possible D gene (5 bases). The CDR3 runs to 14 residues. V lost 0 bases to trimming and J lost 6 bases, with 9 bases between them. In germline, CDR1 is SGHDT, CDR2 YYEEEE. CDR3 sequence reads: CASSLGGASGELFF. DNA of the CDR3: TGTGCCAGCAGCTTGGGGGGCGCATCCGGGGAGCTGTTTTTT.

The chain couples TRBV5-5 to TRBJ1-5; tentatively, D is TRBD1 (6 bases). This CDR3 comprises 14 residues. The V end lost 4 bases, the J end lost 3 bases, and 11 bases lay between the germline ends. Germline V lookup: CDR1 SGHKS, CDR2 YYEKEE (reference sequence). The CDR3 DNA sequence: TGTGCCAGCAGCCCTTGGACAGTCAATCAGCCCCAGCATTTT. Encoded protein: CASSPWTVNQPQHF.

The CDR3: CASSLGTDHGYTF. In DNA, the CDR3 is TGCGCCAGCAGCCTTGGGACAGACCATGGCTACACCTTC. This chain links TRBV4-1 with TRBJ1-2; 7 bases are a match to TRBD1. The CDR3 has 13 residues. CDR1 MGHRA and CDR2 YSYEKL come from the germline V gene. Trimming at V came to 4 bases and at J to 6 bases, leaving 5 bases not matched to a gene.

The chain joins TRBV4-1 to TRBJ1-5; perhaps TRBD1 as D (5 bases). The length of the CDR3 is 16 residues. Germline V gene sequence: CDR1 MGHRA, CDR2 YSYEKL. Deletions cut 3 bases from V and 6 bases from J, with 18 bases between. CDR3 sequence: CASSHPPPGGGQPQHF. The CDR3 DNA sequence: TGCGCCAGCAGCCATCCCCCCCCGGGGGGAGGTCAGCCCCAGCATTTT.

This chain joins TRBV28 and TRBJ2-3; 14 nucleotides line up with TRBD2. The J segment lost 3 bases and the V segment lost 6 bases, leaving 5 bases of the junction unmatched. Germline CDR1 is MDHEN and CDR2 is SYDVKM. This CDR3 contains 16 residues. The CDR3 sequence is CASSRGLAGGTDTQYF. CDR3 bases: TGTGCCAGCAGCCGCGGACTAGCGGGGGGAACAGATACGCAGTATTTT.

V and J are TRBV18 and TRBJ2-7; D is ambiguous. CDR3 length equals 15 residues. Trimming removed 6 bases at V and 0 bases at J, with 15 bases between. Germline CDR1 and CDR2: KGHSH and LQKENI. This CDR3 is CASSPALGSSYEQYF. Written as DNA, the CDR3 is TGTGCCAGCTCCCCCGCACTGGGCAGCTCCTACGAGCAGTACTTC. The whole variable domain, filled in from reference TRBV18 and TRBJ2-7, reads NAGVMQNPRHLVRRRGQEARLRCSPMKGHSHVYWYRQLPEEGLKFMVYLQKENIIDESGMPKERFSAEFPKEGPSILRIQQVVRGDSAAYFCASSPALGSSYEQYFGPGTRLTVT.

This chain connects TRBV7-2 to TRBJ1-6; D is perhaps TRBD1 (6 bases). CDR1 is SGHTA, CDR2 FQGNSA, per germline. The CDR3 spans 13 residues. Trimming removed 6 bases from V and 10 bases from J, with 13 bases in between. CDR3 DNA: TGTGCCAGCAGACGACAGGAACTCTCACCCCTCCACTTT. This sequence encodes CASRRQELSPLHF.

The chain recombines TRBV7-9 with TRBJ1-3, with D hard to call. Germline V gene sequence: CDR1 SEHNR, CDR2 FQNEAQ (reference sequence). V lost 5 bases and J 3 bases, leaving 14 bases between the germline ends. The CDR3 loop spans 15 amino acids. The chain's CDR3 is CASSQNRGGGNTIYF. CDR3 sequence (DNA): TGTGCCAGCAGCCAAAATCGGGGAGGTGGAAACACCATATATTTT.

Comment on this clone: The sample contains more than one DNA sequence encoding this CDR3. The chain is built from TRBV18 and TRBJ2-1, with D possibly TRBD2 on 5 matching bases. CDR3 length: 13 amino acids. Germline values: CDR1 KGHSH, CDR2 LQKENI. Deletions cut 3 bases from V and 6 bases from J, with 9 bases between. CDR3 region: CASSPGLSNEQFF. The CDR3 DNA sequence: TGTGCCAGCTCACCTGGACTTTCCAATGAGCAGTTCTTC.

This rearrangement joins TRBV18 to TRBJ2-3; no firm D call. Germline V CDR1 and CDR2: KGHSH, LQKENI. Trimming removed 2 bases at V and 0 bases at J, with 9 bases between. This CDR3 has 15 residues. CDR3 coding DNA: TGTGCCAGCTCACCAGGAGTTCTTAGCACAGATACGCAGTATTTT. Its protein is CASSPGVLSTDTQYF.

This clone was detected only a few times. The chain is built from TRBV7-9 and TRBJ1-6; D perhaps matches TRBD1 (5 bases). This CDR3 has 15 residues. V gave up 5 bases and J gave up 5 bases, with 13 bases separating them. The V gene's germline CDR1 is SEHNR and CDR2 FQNEAQ (reference sequence). CDR3 DNA: TGTGCCAGCAGCGCCTCGGGACTTGATAATTCACCCCTCCACTTT. This codes for CASSASGLDNSPLHF.

The chain has TRBV4-2 and TRBJ1-1, with D hard to call. This CDR3 has 14 amino acids. V was clipped by 0 bases and J by 4 bases, with 9 bases between them. Germline V gene sequence: CDR1 LGHNA, CDR2 YNFKEQ. The CDR3 bases are TGTGCCAGCAGCCAAGAATCCGGGGTCACTGAAGCTTTCTTT. Its translation: CASSQESGVTEAFF.

The chain combines TRBV6-5 with TRBJ1-5; TRBD1 aligns across 10 bases. After removal of 4 bases from V and 3 bases from J, the junction contained 3 bases not matched to a gene. This CDR3 region has 15 residues. Germline lookup yields CDR1 MNHEY and CDR2 SVGAGI. Written as DNA, the CDR3 is TGTGCCAGCAGTTCGGGACAGGGGAACAATCAGCCCCAGCATTTT. Protein product: CASSSGQGNNQPQHF.

This rearrangement joins TRBV5-4 to TRBJ2-5; a weak D match, TRBD1 (6 bases). This CDR3 spans 14 amino acids. Trimming left V 4 bases short and J 4 bases short, with 14 bases between. CDR1 is SGHNT, CDR2 YYREEE, per germline (reference sequence). CDR3 coding DNA: TGTGCCAGCAGCGATCGGACAGCCGGAGAGACCCAGTACTTC. The encoded protein is CASSDRTAGETQYF. Filled out from reference TRBV5-4 and TRBJ2-5, the complete variable domain reads ETGVTQSPTHLIKTRGQQVTLRCSSQSGHNTVSWYQQALGQGPQFIFQYYREEENGRGNFPPRFSGLQFPNYSSELNVNALELDDSALYLCASSDRTAGETQYFGPGTRLLVL.

The V gene is TRBV5-1, the J gene TRBJ2-7; perhaps TRBD2 as D (6 bases). Looked up from germline, CDR1 is SGHRS and CDR2 is YFSETQ. The CDR3 is 14 amino acids. V lost 4 bases and J lost 5, with 16 bases in between. The CDR3 DNA sequence: TGCGCCAGCAGCGTTTTCCCGGGACTTAACGAGCAGTACTTC. It is translated as CASSVFPGLNEQYF.